This T cell receptor beta chain derives from a study of tumor and adjacent non-tumor tissue in lung cancer. Study summary: Histology: about a dozen adenocarcinoma, 2 squamous cell carcinoma, 1 small cell lung cancer. On average, productive TCRbeta reads reached about 4.2 million per sample. Study outcomes and limitations: In normal lung, the top 100 clones were significantly more dominant than in tumor. TCR diversity was significantly greater in tumor than normal lung tissue.

The CDR3 sequence is 14 residues long. Germline V lookup: CDR1 SGHAT, CDR2 FQNNGV. The library came from three nested PCR rounds adapted from ARM-PCR protocols. TCRdb reanalysed the multiplex PCR reads using MiXCR and keeps one entry per CDR3 protein. The sample includes over 60,000 distinct CDR3 sequences, roughly 76% seen only once; the top ten take roughly 14%. With respect to this clonotype: Its specificity is unknown. Sequence at one end of the junction differs from germline and may be a read error.

The template was RNA from unsorted bulk tissue. V and J are TRBV11-2 and TRBJ1-2; no definite D call. This TCR came from a woman aged 45-60 years with non-small cell lung cancer. Sequencing used lung tumor tissue. The CDR3 loop is CASNLTRISYGYTF. The CDR3 region has the DNA TGTGCCAGCAACTTAACACGTATTAGCTATGGCTACACCTTC. Combining the CDR3 with reference TRBV11-2 and TRBJ1-2 gives the whole variable domain EAGVAQSPRYKIIEKRQSVAFWCNPISGHATLYWYQQILGQGPKLLIQFQNNGVVDDSQLPKDRFSAERLKGVDSTLKIQPAKLEDSAVYLCASNLTRISYGYTFGSGTRLTVV.